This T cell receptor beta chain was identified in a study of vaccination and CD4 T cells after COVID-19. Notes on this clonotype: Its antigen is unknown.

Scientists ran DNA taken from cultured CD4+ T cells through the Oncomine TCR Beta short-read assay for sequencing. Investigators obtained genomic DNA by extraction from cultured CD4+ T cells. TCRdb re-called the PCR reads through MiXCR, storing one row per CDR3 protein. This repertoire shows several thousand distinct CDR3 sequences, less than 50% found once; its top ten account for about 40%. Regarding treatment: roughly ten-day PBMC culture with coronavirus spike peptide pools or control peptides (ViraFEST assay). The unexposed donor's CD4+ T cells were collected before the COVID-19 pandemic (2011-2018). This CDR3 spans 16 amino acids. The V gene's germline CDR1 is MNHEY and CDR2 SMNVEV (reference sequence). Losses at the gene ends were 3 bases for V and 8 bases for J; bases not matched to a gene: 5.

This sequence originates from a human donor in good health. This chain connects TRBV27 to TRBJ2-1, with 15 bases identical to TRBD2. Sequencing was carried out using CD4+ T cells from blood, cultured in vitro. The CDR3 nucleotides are TGTGCCAGCAGTTTTAGGACTAGCGGGGGGGTACATGAGCAGTTCTTC. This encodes CASSFRTSGGVHEQFF.